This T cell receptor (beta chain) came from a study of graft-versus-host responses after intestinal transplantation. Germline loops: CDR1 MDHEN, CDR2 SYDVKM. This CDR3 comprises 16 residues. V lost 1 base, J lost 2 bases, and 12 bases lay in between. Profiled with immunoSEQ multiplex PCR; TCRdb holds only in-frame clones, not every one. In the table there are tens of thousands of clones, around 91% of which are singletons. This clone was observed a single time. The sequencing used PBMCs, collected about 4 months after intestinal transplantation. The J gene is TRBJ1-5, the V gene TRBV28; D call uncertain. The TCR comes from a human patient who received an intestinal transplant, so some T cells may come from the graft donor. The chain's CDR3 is CASSLYPPTGNQPQHF. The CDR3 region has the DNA TGTGCCAGCAGTTTATACCCCCCAACCGGCAATCAGCCCCAGCATTTT.